These 25 T cell receptor beta chains share one sample of origin, sequenced in a study of blood T cell repertoires in COVID-19. The data were produced by immunoSEQ multiplex PCR, yet TCRdb's version contains in-frame clones alone and is incomplete. The data contain about 340,000 clones, about nine tenths of them singletons. Sequencing used peripheral blood. These TCRs come from a woman aged 45-60 years with COVID-19, enrolled during active disease.

The table lists this clone with a count of one. This chain joins TRBV5-6 and TRBJ2-1; TRBD2 agrees at 10 bases. CDR3 size: 16 residues. The germline V gene has CDR1 SGHDT and CDR2 YYEEEE. The J segment lost 5 bases and the V segment lost 4 bases, leaving 9 bases of the junction unmatched. The CDR3 spells CASSLRRTSGHNEQFF. CDR3 bases: TGTGCCAGCAGCCTTAGAAGGACTAGCGGCCACAATGAGCAGTTCTTC.

This clone showed up just a few times. V is TRBV7-2 and J is TRBJ2-7, with 9 bases identical to TRBD2. V lost 6 bases, J lost 0 bases, and 3 bases stayed unmatched. The germline V gene encodes CDR1 SGHTA and CDR2 FQGNSA. The CDR3 contains 14 residues. Written as DNA, the CDR3 is TGTGCCAGCAGACTAGCGGGCAACTCCTACGAGCAGTACTTC. It codes for CASRLAGNSYEQYF.

This clone has just one count. The gene calls are TRBV7-9 and TRBJ2-3; D call uncertain. Between the trimmed V and J ends, which lost 1 base and 5 bases, there was a span of 13 bases. Germline V gene sequence: CDR1 SEHNR, CDR2 FQNEAQ (reference sequence). The CDR3 runs to 15 residues. CDR3 in DNA: TGTGCCAGCAGCTTAGATGGTACCTATCTAGATACGCAGTATTTT. This sequence encodes CASSLDGTYLDTQYF.

V gene TRBV11-2 combines with J gene TRBJ2-7; 8 bases fit TRBD1. The CDR3 covers 16 residues. V trimming: 2 bases; J trimming: 2 bases; junction bases outside the gene matches: 8. Germline V gene sequence: CDR1 SGHAT, CDR2 FQNNGV. CDR3 loop: CASSLIRTGITYEQYF. In nucleotides, the CDR3 is TGTGCCAGCAGCTTAATTAGGACAGGGATAACCTACGAGCAGTACTTC.

V is TRBV18 and J is TRBJ2-2; TRBD1 aligns across 7 bases. Trimming removed 3 bases from V and 0 bases from J; junction bases left unmatched: 7. The CDR3 is made up of 17 amino acids. Looked up from germline, CDR1 is KGHSH and CDR2 is LQKENI. The CDR3 loop is CASSPLTGATNTGELFF. In DNA, the CDR3 is TGTGCCAGCTCACCGCTCACAGGGGCGACGAACACCGGGGAGCTGTTTTTT.

The CDR3 loop is CATSRDSSSGNTIYF. The CDR3 nucleotides read TGTGCCACCAGCAGAGATAGTAGCTCTGGAAACACCATATATTTT. V is TRBV15 and J is TRBJ1-3; D not certain. The CDR3 length is 15 residues. The germline V gene encodes CDR1 LNHNV and CDR2 YYDKDF (reference sequence). Deletions cut 0 bases from V and 0 bases from J, with 6 bases between.

The chain recombines TRBV28 with TRBJ2-7, with a tentative D call TRBD2 (6 bases). This CDR3 comprises 16 residues. Germline V gene data show CDR1 as MDHEN and CDR2 as SYDVKM. Trimming pared 5 bases from V and 1 base from J, leaving 18 bases between. This chain's CDR3 is CASSPIGRGRSYEQYF. The CDR3 DNA follows: TGTGCCAGCAGTCCGATAGGGCGGGGTCGGTCCTACGAGCAGTACTTC.

This sequence joins TRBV25-1 and TRBJ2-7; D is undetermined. The germline V gene encodes CDR1 MGHDK and CDR2 SYGVNS. This CDR3 comprises 16 residues. Deletions cut 2 bases from V and 0 bases from J, with 14 bases between. CDR3 loop: CASSEPSGRFSYEQYF. CDR3 nucleotides: TGTGCCAGCAGTGAACCTTCAGGTCGGTTCTCCTACGAGCAGTACTTC.

J is TRBJ2-2 and V is TRBV29-1; 8 bases map to TRBD2. Germline V CDR1 and CDR2: SQVTM, ANQGSEA. J lost 2 bases, V lost 8 bases, and 7 bases had no gene match. This CDR3 has 14 residues. The CDR3 loop reads CSYRTSSNTGELFF. The DNA of the CDR3 is TGCAGCTACCGGACTAGCAGCAACACCGGGGAGCTGTTTTTT.

The chain recombines TRBV5-5 with TRBJ1-2; D gene unclear. This CDR3 is 16 amino acids long. Germline assignment: CDR1 SGHKS and CDR2 YYEKEE (reference sequence). V was cut by 0 bases and J by 8 bases, with 20 bases left in between. CDR3 protein: CASSLGTDFAGRGYTF. As DNA, the CDR3 is TGTGCCAGCAGCTTGGGGACGGATTTCGCGGGTAGGGGCTACACCTTC.

The rearrangement joins TRBV14 to TRBJ2-5; 8 bases map to TRBD1. The germline V gene has CDR1 SGHDN and CDR2 FVKESK. V was pared by 2 bases and J by 9 bases, with 11 bases of the junction left unmatched. The CDR3 runs 15 residues. The CDR3 sequence is CASSQLQGVLAPQYF. The CDR3 coding sequence is TGTGCCAGCAGCCAACTACAGGGGGTTCTTGCTCCCCAGTACTTC.

The chain employs TRBV7-3 and TRBJ2-3; a weak D match, TRBD2 (5 bases). Trimming stripped 6 bases from V and 2 bases from J, with 12 bases between. Germline-derived CDR1 and CDR2 are SGHTA and FQGTGA. This CDR3 comprises 14 residues. CDR3: CASSFYGNTDTQYF. CDR3 sequence (DNA): TGTGCCAGCAGTTTCTACGGGAACACAGATACGCAGTATTTT.

The CDR3 reads CASSPTQVSEQYF. CDR3 in DNA: TGTGCCAGCAGCCCTACACAGGTCTCCGAGCAGTACTTC. The rearrangement joins TRBV14 to TRBJ2-7, with a possible D match to TRBD1 (5 bases). This CDR3 has 13 amino acids. In germline, CDR1 is SGHDN, CDR2 FVKESK. The germline V and J ends were trimmed by 4 bases and 6 bases, with 13 bases remaining between them. The whole variable domain, filled in from reference TRBV14 and TRBJ2-7, reads EAGVTQFPSHSVIEKGQTVTLRCDPISGHDNLYWYRRVMGKEIKFLLHFVKESKQDESGMPNNRFLAERTGGTYSTLKVQPAELEDSGVYFCASSPTQVSEQYFGPGTRLTVT.

The chain couples TRBV11-2 to TRBJ1-1; 8 bases fit TRBD1. CDR1 and CDR2 (germline): SGHAT, FQNNGV. The CDR3 is 13 amino acids. V trimming: 7 bases; J trimming: 4 bases; junction bases outside the gene matches: 5. This CDR3 is CASTTDRGTEAFF. As DNA, the CDR3 is TGTGCCAGCACCACAGACAGGGGCACTGAAGCTTTCTTT.

This rearrangement joins TRBV15 to TRBJ1-2, with 8 bases identical to TRBD1. The CDR3 is 13 amino acids. V was pared by 1 base and J by 7 bases, with 2 bases of the junction left unmatched. Germline values: CDR1 LNHNV, CDR2 YYDKDF (reference sequence). The CDR3 protein is CATSRGTGTGYTF. The CDR3 DNA reads TGTGCCACCAGCAGAGGGACAGGGACTGGCTACACCTTC.

The rearrangement joins TRBV27 to TRBJ1-2; no reliable D call. CDR3 length: 13 amino acids. V was trimmed by 5 bases and J by 0 bases, leaving 7 bases between them. Germline values: CDR1 MNHEY, CDR2 SMNVEV (reference sequence). CDR3 loop: CASSVQANYGYTF. DNA for the CDR3: TGTGCCAGCAGTGTCCAGGCTAACTATGGCTACACCTTC.

The chain links TRBV18 to TRBJ1-1, with D unresolved. V shed 2 bases and J shed 0 bases, with 10 bases lying between them. CDR3 length equals 15 residues. In germline, CDR1 is KGHSH, CDR2 LQKENI. The CDR3 DNA is TGTGCCAGCTCACCAGGAGTCGGCATGAACACTGAAGCTTTCTTT. Protein sequence: CASSPGVGMNTEAFF.

The chain couples TRBV19 to TRBJ2-1, with TRBD2 matching over 13 bases. The junction had 5 bases not matched to a gene; V was cut back by 8 bases and J by 4 bases. The CDR3 covers 15 residues. CDR1 is LNHDA, CDR2 SQIVND, per germline (reference sequence). The CDR3 DNA reads as TGTGCCAGTCGGACTAGCGGGAGTCTATACAATGAGCAGTTCTTC. This codes for CASRTSGSLYNEQFF.

V is TRBV30 and J is TRBJ2-4; 10 nucleotides line up with TRBD1. The CDR3 is 14 residues long. Germline V lookup: CDR1 GTSNPN, CDR2 SVGIG (reference sequence). The V and J ends lost 1 base and 13 bases, in that order; junction bases with no gene match: 10. In nucleotides, the CDR3 is TGTGCCTGGAGTGCCGGGACAGGGGTTCGAAAGCAGTACTTC. Residues: CAWSAGTGVRKQYF. The complete variable domain, with remaining parts taken from reference TRBV30 and TRBJ2-4, reads SQTIHQWPATLVQPVGSPLSLECTVEGTSNPNLYWYRQAAGRGLQLLFYSVGIGQISSEVPQNLSASRPQDRQFILSSKKLLLSDSGFYLCAWSAGTGVRKQYFGAGTRLSVL.

CDR3 loop: CASSPQYRTNEQYF. The CDR3 DNA follows: TGTGCCAGCAGCCCCCAGTACAGGACCAACGAGCAGTACTTC. The chain is built from TRBV3-1 (or the pseudogene TRBV3-2) and TRBJ2-7; a possible D gene is TRBD1 (5 bases). The V gene's germline CDR1 is LGHDT and CDR2 YNNKEL (reference sequence). Trimming removed 4 bases at V and 5 bases at J, with 15 bases between. CDR3 size: 14 residues.

V usage is TRBV7-2 and J usage is TRBJ1-1; D uncertain. V lost 1 base to trimming and J lost 1 base, with 16 bases between them. The CDR3 runs 17 residues. Germline CDR1 reads SGHTA; CDR2 reads FQGNSA. CDR3 region: CASSLGPGDIGNTEAFF. DNA of the CDR3: TGTGCCAGCAGCTTAGGCCCAGGTGATATAGGGAACACTGAAGCTTTCTTT. Filled out from reference TRBV7-2 and TRBJ1-1, the complete variable domain reads GAGVSQSPSNKVTEKGKDVELRCDPISGHTALYWYRQSLGQGLEFLIYFQGNSAPDKSGLPSDRFSAERTGGSVSTLTIQRTQQEDSAVYLCASSLGPGDIGNTEAFFGQGTRLTVV.

The chain uses TRBV27 and TRBJ1-5; unclear D gene. The CDR3 has 14 residues. Germline CDR1 is MNHEY and CDR2 is SMNVEV (reference sequence). The V end was cut by 4 bases, the J end by 7 bases, with 14 bases between. The CDR3 DNA sequence: TGTGCCAGCAGTTCTCTGGGTGCGGGCCAGCCCCAGCATTTT. Translating it yields CASSSLGAGQPQHF.

The rearrangement joins TRBV24-1 to TRBJ2-3, with 10 bases aligning to TRBD2. Trimming at V came to 4 bases and at J to 8 bases, leaving 11 bases not matched to a gene. Germline V gives CDR1 KGHDR, CDR2 SFDVKD. The CDR3 loop spans 16 amino acids. In DNA, the CDR3 is TGTGCCACCAGTGAACCGGGACTAGCGTGGTCAGGTACGCAGTATTTT. It encodes CATSEPGLAWSGTQYF.

The chain has TRBV28 and TRBJ1-2, with D perhaps matching TRBD1 (5 bases). Germline V gives CDR1 MDHEN, CDR2 SYDVKM. The CDR3 covers 14 residues. Between the trimmed V and J ends, which lost 6 bases and 8 bases, there was a span of 19 bases. CDR3: CASRRRDRLGGYTF. The CDR3 DNA follows: TGTGCCAGCAGACGCCGGGACCGACTAGGGGGCTACACCTTC.

The chain has TRBV7-9 and TRBJ2-3; maybe TRBD2 (5 bases). The CDR3 covers 15 residues. Germline CDR1 reads SEHNR; CDR2 reads FQNEAQ (reference sequence). V shed 7 bases and J shed 3 bases, with 17 bases lying between them. CDR3 nucleotides: TGTGCCAGCACCCCCGTAGGGAGAAGGACAGATACGCAGTATTTT. Protein product: CASTPVGRRTDTQYF.